These 23 T cell receptor beta chains originate from one sample sequenced in a study of cytomegalovirus exposure and HLA in healthy donors. Assay used: immunoSEQ multiplex PCR; TCRdb lists only in-frame clones, some missing. The repertoire holds 100,000 or so clones, with roughly 85% as singletons. The sample taken for sequencing was PBMCs. The receptors come from a woman aged 30 to 39 in good health and CMV-seronegative.

J is TRBJ1-1 and V is TRBV7-9; weak D call: TRBD1 (5 bases). Trimming took off 4 bases at V and 4 bases at J, with 16 bases between the two ends. The germline V gene encodes CDR1 SEHNR and CDR2 FQNEAQ (reference sequence). The CDR3 is 15 amino acids. In nucleotides, the CDR3 is TGTGCCAGCAGCTCGGGGGTAGGGATGGCCACTGAAGCTTTCTTT. Protein: CASSSGVGMATEAFF.

The chain combines TRBV11-3 with TRBJ2-1; 8 bases line up with TRBD2. Per the germline V gene, CDR1 is SGHNT and CDR2 is YENEEA. The CDR3 is 14 amino acids. V lost 5 bases to trimming and J lost 5 bases; unmatched junction nucleotides: 5. The CDR3 sequence is CASSPREGNNEQFF. Written as DNA, the CDR3 is TGTGCCAGCAGCCCTCGGGAGGGGAACAATGAGCAGTTCTTC. Drawing the rest from reference TRBV11-3 and TRBJ2-1, the complete variable domain is EAGVVQSPRYKIIEKKQPVAFWCNPISGHNTLYWYLQNLGQGPELLIRYENEEAVDDSQLPKDRFSAERLKGVDSTLKIQPAELGDSAVYLCASSPREGNNEQFFGPGTRLTVL.

The CDR3 loop is CASSFRAGNNEQFF. DNA of the CDR3: TGTGCCAGCAGCTTCCGGGCAGGGAACAATGAGCAGTTCTTC. V gene TRBV7-3 combines with J gene TRBJ2-1, with TRBD1 as a possible D gene (5 bases). Germline V gene sequence: CDR1 SGHTA, CDR2 FQGTGA. The CDR3 length is 14 residues. V was trimmed by 3 bases and J by 5 bases, leaving 11 bases between them.

This chain links TRBV7-8 with TRBJ2-1; TRBD2 agrees at 10 bases. J lost 5 bases, V lost 5 bases, and 6 bases had no gene match. The CDR3 is made up of 15 amino acids. CDR1 is SGHVS and CDR2 is FQNEAQ in the germline V gene. The CDR3 DNA reads TGTGCCAGCAGCCGAGGTAGCGGGGGGAACAATGAGCAGTTCTTC. Encoded protein: CASSRGSGGNNEQFF. The full variable domain, its missing parts supplied by reference TRBV7-8 and TRBJ2-1, is GAGVSQSPRYKVAKRGQDVALRCDPISGHVSLFWYQQALGQGPEFLTYFQNEAQLDKSGLPSDRFFAERPEGSVSTLKIQRTQQEDSAVYLCASSRGSGGNNEQFFGPGTRLTVL.

The CDR3 sequence is CASSVPGLQISYEQYF. The CDR3 coding sequence is TGTGCCAGCAGTGTGCCGGGACTCCAGATCTCCTACGAGCAGTACTTC. This chain links TRBV28 with TRBJ2-7; D may be TRBD2 (6 bases). Trimming shortened V by 5 bases and J by 0 bases, and 17 bases separated the two germline ends. The CDR3 sequence is 16 residues long. The germline V gene has CDR1 MDHEN and CDR2 SYDVKM.

This chain links TRBV9 with TRBJ1-2, with D unresolved. The CDR3 loop spans 13 amino acids. Germline V gene lookup returns CDR1 SGDLS and CDR2 YYNGEE. V was cut by 3 bases and J by 4 bases, with 10 bases left in between. This CDR3 reads CASSGFGAYGYTF. The CDR3 DNA is TGTGCCAGCAGCGGTTTCGGAGCCTATGGCTACACCTTC.

The J gene is TRBJ1-4, the V gene TRBV11-2; 7 bases align to TRBD1. Germline CDR1 and CDR2: SGHAT and FQNNGV. The CDR3 is 17 residues long. V was clipped by 5 bases and J by 0 bases; unmatched bases: 9. CDR3 amino acids: CASSPGTAHPTNEKLFF. CDR3 sequence (DNA): TGTGCCAGCAGCCCCGGGACAGCCCATCCAACTAATGAAAAACTGTTTTTT.

V and J are TRBV5-1 and TRBJ2-2, with 8 bases that match TRBD2. From germline, CDR1 is SGHRS and CDR2 YFSETQ. The length of the CDR3 is 18 residues. After removal of 3 bases from V and 0 bases from J, the junction contained 10 bases not matched to a gene. The CDR3 sequence: CASSWTTSGASNTGELFF. Here the CDR3 DNA reads TGCGCCAGCAGCTGGACCACTAGCGGAGCCTCGAACACCGGGGAGCTGTTTTTT.

This clone has only one observation. The V call is TRBV10-3, the J call TRBJ2-6; 7 nucleotides agree with TRBD1. Unmatched junction bases numbered 11, after V lost 6 bases and J lost 0 bases. The CDR3 loop spans 18 amino acids. Germline CDR1 ENHRY, CDR2 SYGVKD. The CDR3 sequence is CAIRGEQGPSSGANVLTF. DNA for the CDR3: TGTGCCATCAGGGGAGAACAGGGGCCCAGCTCTGGGGCCAACGTCCTGACTTTC.

The rearrangement joins TRBV9 to TRBJ2-5; 10 bases align to TRBD2. The germline V gene has CDR1 SGDLS and CDR2 YYNGEE. The CDR3 is 15 amino acids. The V segment lost 4 bases and the J segment 5 bases; nucleotides outside the gene matches: 8. The CDR3 DNA follows: TGTGCCAGCAGCTTGAGCGGGAGGGCTGAGGAGACCCAGTACTTC. Translating gives CASSLSGRAEETQYF.

V and J are TRBV27 and TRBJ1-6, with TRBD1 matching over 10 bases. V lost 8 bases and J lost 2; bases outside the gene matches: 9. The germline V gene has CDR1 MNHEY and CDR2 SMNVEV (reference sequence). CDR3 length equals 17 residues. CDR3 in DNA: TGTGCCAGCGGAACAGACAGGGGGCACGCCTATAATTCACCCCTCCACTTT. It codes for CASGTDRGHAYNSPLHF.

For this clone: Other DNA sequences in this sample translate to the same CDR3. The chain combines TRBV5-1 with TRBJ1-5; TRBD1 is a possible D gene (5 bases). Germline V gene lookup returns CDR1 SGHRS and CDR2 YFSETQ. Trimming took off 4 bases at V and 4 bases at J, with 9 bases between the two ends. This CDR3 has 13 residues. CDR3 nucleotide sequence: TGCGCCAGCAGCCCGGAGGGGAATCAGCCCCAGCATTTT. The encoded protein is CASSPEGNQPQHF.

The chain joins TRBV15 to TRBJ2-1; the D is unclear. The V end was cut by 0 bases, the J end by 0 bases, with 6 bases between. Germline V CDR1 and CDR2: LNHNV, YYDKDF (reference sequence). The CDR3 totals 15 residues. CDR3: CATSRDASSYNEQFF. CDR3 DNA sequence: TGTGCCACCAGCAGAGACGCGAGCTCCTACAATGAGCAGTTCTTC.

The genes are TRBV27 and TRBJ2-1, with D perhaps matching TRBD2 (7 bases). This CDR3 comprises 15 residues. The V gene lost 5 bases and the J gene lost 2 bases, with 13 bases spanning the gap. The germline gives CDR1 MNHEY, CDR2 SMNVEV (reference sequence). The CDR3 region is CASSVSGGPYNEQFF. The CDR3, as DNA: TGTGCCAGCAGTGTCTCCGGGGGGCCCTACAATGAGCAGTTCTTC.

V and J are TRBV2 and TRBJ2-7; unclear D gene. The CDR3 loop spans 15 amino acids. The germline gives CDR1 SNHLY, CDR2 FYNNEI. V lost 1 base, J lost 0 bases, and 10 bases lay in between. The CDR3 protein is CASSEGYTSSYEQYF. The CDR3 nucleotides are TGTGCCAGCAGTGAAGGGTACACGTCCTCCTACGAGCAGTACTTC.

The chain combines TRBV6-1 with TRBJ1-1; TRBD1 matches 10 bases. The CDR3 has 14 residues. CDR1 is MNHNS, CDR2 SASEGT, per germline. With V trimmed by 1 base and J by 7 bases, 3 bases remained unmatched. This chain's CDR3 is CASSEGTGGFEAFF. In DNA, the CDR3 is TGTGCCAGCAGTGAAGGGACAGGGGGTTTTGAAGCTTTCTTT.

The J gene is TRBJ1-1, the V gene TRBV5-1, with 7 positions matching TRBD1. V lost 5 bases to trimming and J lost 10 bases; unmatched junction nucleotides: 11. The CDR3 is 13 residues long. Germline CDR1 and CDR2: SGHRS and YFSETQ. CDR3 sequence reads: CASSYDRERVAFF. The CDR3 coding sequence is TGCGCCAGCAGTTACGACAGGGAACGGGTAGCTTTCTTT.

This chain joins TRBV11-2 and TRBJ1-2, with 7 nucleotides matching TRBD1. Losses at the gene ends were 6 bases for V and 1 base for J; bases not matched to a gene: 5. The CDR3 contains 14 residues. The V gene's germline CDR1 is SGHAT and CDR2 FQNNGV. The CDR3 nucleotides read TGTGCCAGCAGGGGACAGCTACTTAACTATGGCTACACCTTC. It translates to CASRGQLLNYGYTF.

V is TRBV7-3 and J is TRBJ2-7, with 9 bases matching TRBD1. The CDR3 runs to 15 residues. From germline, CDR1 is SGHTA and CDR2 FQGTGA. Unmatched junction bases numbered 7, after V lost 3 bases and J lost 4 bases. The CDR3 is CASSFYAGQGYEQYF. The CDR3 nucleotides are TGTGCCAGCAGCTTTTATGCGGGACAGGGTTACGAGCAGTACTTC.

The chain carries TRBV6-1 and TRBJ1-4, with 8 nucleotides matching TRBD1. This CDR3 has 14 residues. The germline V gene has CDR1 MNHNS and CDR2 SASEGT. V trimming: 7 bases; J trimming: 7 bases; junction bases outside the gene matches: 8. DNA for the CDR3: TGTGCCAGCACAGCATCAGGGGGCGTTGAAAAACTGTTTTTT. Translated: CASTASGGVEKLFF.

The chain uses TRBV5-6 and TRBJ2-7; TRBD2 might be the D (6 bases). The CDR3 runs 16 residues. Germline-derived CDR1 and CDR2 are SGHDT and YYEEEE. The germline V and J ends were trimmed by 3 bases and 0 bases, with 16 bases remaining between them. The CDR3 DNA is TGTGCCAGCAGCTCGCCGGGACTTCGAAGCTCCTACGAGCAGTACTTC. Its protein is CASSSPGLRSSYEQYF. The whole variable domain, remainder taken from reference TRBV5-6 and TRBJ2-7, is DAGVTQSPTHLIKTRGQQVTLRCSPKSGHDTVSWYQQALGQGPQFIFQYYEEEERQRGNFPDRFSGHQFPNYSSELNVNALLLGDSALYLCASSSPGLRSSYEQYFGPGTRLTVT.

The gene calls are TRBV6-5 and TRBJ1-1, with unresolved D. Per germline, CDR1 MNHEY and CDR2 SVGAGI. The V end was cut by 2 bases, the J end by 1 base, with 11 bases between. The CDR3 consists of 15 residues. The CDR3 here is CASSYLPTPNTEAFF. The CDR3 coding sequence is TGTGCCAGCAGTTACCTTCCGACTCCGAACACTGAAGCTTTCTTT.

This rearrangement joins TRBV6-5 to TRBJ2-7, with D hard to call. The CDR3 spans 11 residues. V was clipped by 4 bases and J by 3 bases, with 4 bases between them. CDR1 and CDR2 from the germline V gene are MNHEY and SVGAGI. CDR3 residues: CASSSLYEQYF. The CDR3 region has the DNA TGTGCCAGCAGTTCCCTCTACGAGCAGTACTTC.